The 28 T cell receptor beta chains in this list originate from one sample, sequenced in a study of control samples from healthy donors and cancer patients. TCRdb's copy holds only in-frame clones and misses some; the assay was immunoSEQ multiplex PCR. Among roughly 41,000 clones listed, about 95% were seen once. Specimen: blood. These receptor sequences come from a man aged 60 to 75 in good health.

This clone occurred once. V usage is TRBV12-3 or TRBV12-4 and J usage is TRBJ1-1; D perhaps matches TRBD1 (5 bases). The CDR3 contains 12 residues. V lost 5 bases and J 5 bases, leaving 9 bases between the germline ends. The CDR3 sequence: CASSQQVTEAFF. The CDR3 bases are TGTGCCAGCAGTCAACAGGTTACTGAAGCTTTCTTT.

V gene TRBV6-6 combines with J gene TRBJ1-2, with 7 positions matching TRBD1. CDR3 length: 16 amino acids. Unmatched junction bases numbered 10, after V lost 6 bases and J lost 0 bases. Looked up from germline, CDR1 is MNHNY and CDR2 is SVGAGI (reference sequence). The CDR3 nucleotides are TGTGCCAGCAGCCCGGACAGGAGTAATACTAACTATGGCTACACCTTC. It translates to CASSPDRSNTNYGYTF.

The CDR3 here is CASAGWGGRTEAFF. The CDR3 DNA follows: TGTGCCTCGGCGGGCTGGGGGGGAAGGACTGAAGCTTTCTTT. The V gene is TRBV19, the J gene TRBJ1-1; D might be TRBD1 (5 bases). CDR1 is LNHDA, CDR2 SQIVND, per germline (reference sequence). Trimming removed 11 bases from V and 5 bases from J, with 21 bases in between. This CDR3 has 14 amino acids. The full variable domain, with the rest looked up from reference TRBV19 and TRBJ1-1, is DGGITQSPKYLFRKEGQNVTLSCEQNLNHDAMYWYRQDPGQGLRLIYYSQIVNDFQKGDIAEGYSVSREKKESFPLTVTSAQKNPTAFYLCASAGWGGRTEAFFGQGTRLTVV.

This clone has a single count. The chain couples TRBV3-1 (or the pseudogene TRBV3-2) to TRBJ1-2; D is uncertain. CDR3 length: 13 amino acids. The V gene's germline CDR1 is LGHDT and CDR2 YNNKEL (reference sequence). V was trimmed by 0 bases and J by 5 bases, leaving 7 bases between them. DNA of the CDR3: TGTGCCAGCAGCCAAGATCCATTGTATGGCTACACCTTC. Protein sequence: CASSQDPLYGYTF.

The genes are TRBV19 and TRBJ1-2; TRBD1 agrees at 10 bases. This CDR3 is built from 15 residues. V lost 5 bases, J lost 2 bases, and 5 bases stayed unmatched. Germline loops: CDR1 LNHDA, CDR2 SQIVND (reference sequence). CDR3 nucleotide sequence: TGTGCCAGTAGTGTTCCGGGACAGGGGAACTATGGCTACACCTTC. Encoded protein: CASSVPGQGNYGYTF.

In DNA, the CDR3 is TGTGCCAGCAGGGGGACAGGGAACACTGAAGCTTTCTTT. Its protein product is CASRGTGNTEAFF. This chain links TRBV28 with TRBJ1-1; 8 bases line up with TRBD1. This CDR3 is 13 amino acids long. Trimming cost V 6 bases and J 1 base; bases outside gene matches: 1. The germline V gene encodes CDR1 MDHEN and CDR2 SYDVKM.

This chain uses TRBV9 with TRBJ2-7; unclear D gene. The V end was cut by 0 bases, the J end by 0 bases, with 7 bases between. The germline CDR1 and CDR2 sequences are SGDLS and YYNGEE. CDR3 length equals 14 residues. CDR3 protein: CASSVVAHSYEQYF. CDR3 coding DNA: TGTGCCAGCAGCGTAGTGGCACACTCCTACGAGCAGTACTTC.

V is TRBV15 and J is TRBJ1-4; no definite D call. V was pared by 6 bases and J by 5 bases, with 10 bases between. The CDR3 spans 13 residues. The germline gives CDR1 LNHNV, CDR2 YYDKDF (reference sequence). The DNA for the CDR3 is TGTGCCACCAGGTCGGACGGGAATGAAAAACTGTTTTTT. Translation gives CATRSDGNEKLFF.

V is TRBV3-1 (or the pseudogene TRBV3-2) and J is TRBJ2-7, with D perhaps TRBD2 (5 bases). The CDR3 runs to 15 residues. With 4 bases removed from V and 3 bases from J, the gap between germline ends came to 16 bases. Germline V gene lookup returns CDR1 LGHDT and CDR2 YNNKEL (reference sequence). The CDR3 is CASSLRAQGSYEQYF. CDR3 sequence (DNA): TGTGCCAGCAGCCTCCGGGCTCAAGGGAGCTACGAGCAGTACTTC.

The chain couples TRBV7-8 to TRBJ2-7, with 11 bases aligning to TRBD2. Losses at the gene ends were 4 bases for V and 4 bases for J; bases not matched to a gene: 6. The CDR3 sequence is 15 residues long. The germline V gene encodes CDR1 SGHVS and CDR2 FQNEAQ. CDR3 DNA sequence: TGTGCCAGCAGCTCGGGACTAGCGGACATTTACGAGCAGTACTTC. It encodes CASSSGLADIYEQYF.

The genes are TRBV11-2 and TRBJ2-6, with D uncertain. Trimming shortened V by 3 bases and J by 0 bases, and 6 bases separated the two germline ends. The CDR3 is 15 residues long. Germline V gene sequence: CDR1 SGHAT, CDR2 FQNNGV. CDR3 loop: CASSLHSSGANVLTF. CDR3 nucleotides: TGTGCCAGCAGCTTGCACAGCTCTGGGGCCAACGTCCTGACTTTC.

The chain links TRBV3-1 (or the pseudogene TRBV3-2) to TRBJ1-4; D gene ambiguous. Germline V gives CDR1 LGHDT, CDR2 YNNKEL (reference sequence). The ends were cut back, 0 bases at V and 5 bases at J, with 7 bases in the middle. The CDR3 sequence is 14 residues long. The CDR3 sequence is CASSQEAGNEKLFF. As DNA, the CDR3 is TGTGCCAGCAGCCAAGAGGCAGGAAATGAAAAACTGTTTTTT.

The chain combines TRBV7-8 with TRBJ1-6, with D unclear. Germline CDR1 reads SGHVS; CDR2 reads FQNEAQ. The CDR3 has 12 amino acids. The V and J ends lost 1 base and 15 bases respectively, with 10 bases between them. The CDR3 nucleotides are TGTGCCAGCAGCTTAGATTCCGAAAACCTCCACTTT. It specifies CASSLDSENLHF. Full variable domain (rest looked up from reference TRBV7-8 and TRBJ1-6): GAGVSQSPRYKVAKRGQDVALRCDPISGHVSLFWYQQALGQGPEFLTYFQNEAQLDKSGLPSDRFFAERPEGSVSTLKIQRTQQEDSAVYLCASSLDSENLHFGNGTRLTVT.

This clone came up once. The rearrangement joins TRBV11-2 to TRBJ2-2; D is possibly TRBD1 (6 bases). The length of the CDR3 is 14 residues. V dropped 5 bases and J dropped 6 bases, with 13 bases sitting between them. CDR1 and CDR2 (germline): SGHAT, FQNNGV. CDR3 sequence reads: CASSLYKGAGELFF. CDR3 sequence (DNA): TGTGCCAGCAGCCTTTATAAGGGGGCCGGGGAGCTGTTTTTT.

The rearrangement joins TRBV6-5 to TRBJ2-7; D possibly corresponds to TRBD1 (5 bases). Trimming stripped 3 bases from V and 0 bases from J, with 9 bases between. Germline V gene data show CDR1 as MNHEY and CDR2 as SVGAGI. This CDR3 comprises 14 residues. The CDR3, as DNA: TGTGCCAGCAGTTATTTCCAGGGCTCCTACGAGCAGTACTTC. Encoded protein: CASSYFQGSYEQYF.

This chain links TRBV11-3 with TRBJ2-2; 7 bases are shared with TRBD2. The trim removed 6 bases at V and 5 bases at J, leaving 9 bases unmatched. The CDR3 spans 15 residues. CDR1 is SGHNT, CDR2 YENEEA, per germline. The CDR3 sequence is CASRPGTTQTGELFF. As DNA, the CDR3 is TGTGCCAGCAGACCGGGGACTACCCAGACCGGGGAGCTGTTTTTT.

The CDR3 sequence: CASSLRRANTEAFF. The CDR3 region has the DNA TGTGCCAGCAGCTTACGCAGGGCAAACACTGAAGCTTTCTTT. The rearrangement uses TRBV7-8 and TRBJ1-1, with a possible D match to TRBD1 (5 bases). The CDR3 spans 14 residues. The V gene's germline CDR1 is SGHVS and CDR2 FQNEAQ. Trimming left V 2 bases short and J 2 bases short, with 9 bases between.

CDR3 nucleotides: TGTGCCAGCAGTGAAATCGGGGACAAAGCTTTCTTT. Amino acids: CASSEIGDKAFF. The genes are TRBV6-1 and TRBJ1-1; possible D gene TRBD1, 6 bases. This CDR3 comprises 12 residues. The V end was cut by 2 bases, the J end by 9 bases, with 10 bases between. Germline CDR1 reads MNHNS; CDR2 reads SASEGT.

The chain combines TRBV12-3 or TRBV12-4 with TRBJ1-2; TRBD1 might be the D (5 bases). The CDR3 spans 13 residues. Trimming pared 6 bases from V and 4 bases from J, leaving 12 bases between. For the CDR3, the DNA is TGTGCCAGCAGACGAGGTGGGGCCTATGGCTACACCTTC. It yields the protein CASRRGGAYGYTF.

The chain employs TRBV7-2 and TRBJ1-2; TRBD1 agrees at 7 bases. The CDR3 has 13 amino acids. The germline V gene encodes CDR1 SGHTA and CDR2 FQGNSA. Unmatched junction bases numbered 4, after V lost 5 bases and J lost 4 bases. In nucleotides, the CDR3 is TGTGCCAGCAGCGAGACAGGGTTCTATGGCTACACCTTC. Protein: CASSETGFYGYTF.

This chain connects TRBV19 to TRBJ1-1; D uncertain. CDR3 length: 11 amino acids. The V and J ends lost 8 bases and 8 bases respectively, with 12 bases between them. Germline V gene data show CDR1 as LNHDA and CDR2 as SQIVND (reference sequence). The chain's CDR3 is CASSYGLEAFF. The CDR3 DNA sequence: TGTGCCAGTTCTTATGGGTTAGAAGCTTTCTTT.

The chain links TRBV28 to TRBJ1-6, with TRBD1 matching 9 bases. This CDR3 contains 14 residues. V lost 7 bases and J lost 4; bases outside the gene matches: 2. Germline V gene lookup returns CDR1 MDHEN and CDR2 SYDVKM. CDR3 in amino acids: CASTGQGYNSPLHF. Here the CDR3 DNA reads TGTGCCAGCACTGGACAGGGGTATAATTCACCCCTCCACTTT.

This chain connects TRBV3-1 (or the pseudogene TRBV3-2) to TRBJ2-1, with 13 bases that match TRBD2. Germline V gene data show CDR1 as LGHDT and CDR2 as YNNKEL (reference sequence). The CDR3 sequence is 19 residues long. Unmatched junction bases numbered 14, after V lost 2 bases and J lost 7 bases. For the CDR3, the DNA is TGTGCCAGCAGCCAATACATAGGTCCGGGACTAGCGGGGATGAATGAGCAGTTCTTC. This encodes CASSQYIGPGLAGMNEQFF.

The chain carries TRBV7-2 and TRBJ1-6, with a tentative D call TRBD1 (5 bases). Germline CDR1 and CDR2: SGHTA and FQGNSA. The CDR3 has 18 residues. V shed 1 base and J shed 0 bases, with 13 bases lying between them. In DNA form, the CDR3 reads TGTGCCAGCAGCTTAGATGAGGGGACGAGCTCCTATAATTCACCCCTCCACTTT. The encoded protein is CASSLDEGTSSYNSPLHF.

The genes are TRBV5-5 and TRBJ2-7; D is undetermined. The length of the CDR3 is 15 residues. Germline V gives CDR1 SGHKS, CDR2 YYEKEE (reference sequence). Trimming left V 2 bases short and J 2 bases short, with 14 bases between. The CDR3 loop reads CASSLVAQPPYEQYF. Written as DNA, the CDR3 is TGTGCCAGCAGCTTAGTCGCGCAGCCTCCCTACGAGCAGTACTTC.

The CDR3 region has the DNA TGTGCCAGCAGCTTGACACGAGCAACTAATGAAAAACTGTTTTTT. This sequence encodes CASSLTRATNEKLFF. The rearrangement joins TRBV7-2 to TRBJ1-4, with D unresolved. Trimming left V 3 bases short and J 0 bases short, with 8 bases between. The CDR3 is made up of 15 amino acids. In germline, CDR1 is SGHTA, CDR2 FQGNSA.

This chain connects TRBV15 to TRBJ2-7; the D is unclear. Germline-derived CDR1 and CDR2 are LNHNV and YYDKDF (reference sequence). This CDR3 spans 16 amino acids. V was trimmed by 3 bases and J by 0 bases, leaving 15 bases between them. Written as DNA, the CDR3 is TGTGCCACCAGCAGGCTTATCGAGCGCCACTCCTACGAGCAGTACTTC. As protein: CATSRLIERHSYEQYF.

The chain joins TRBV3-1 (or the pseudogene TRBV3-2) to TRBJ1-2; D is undetermined. V was pared by 4 bases and J by 4 bases, with 10 bases between. This CDR3 is 13 amino acids long. The germline V gene encodes CDR1 LGHDT and CDR2 YNNKEL (reference sequence). The CDR3 sequence: CASSPRLAYGYTF. The CDR3 coding sequence is TGTGCCAGCAGCCCCAGACTCGCCTATGGCTACACCTTC.